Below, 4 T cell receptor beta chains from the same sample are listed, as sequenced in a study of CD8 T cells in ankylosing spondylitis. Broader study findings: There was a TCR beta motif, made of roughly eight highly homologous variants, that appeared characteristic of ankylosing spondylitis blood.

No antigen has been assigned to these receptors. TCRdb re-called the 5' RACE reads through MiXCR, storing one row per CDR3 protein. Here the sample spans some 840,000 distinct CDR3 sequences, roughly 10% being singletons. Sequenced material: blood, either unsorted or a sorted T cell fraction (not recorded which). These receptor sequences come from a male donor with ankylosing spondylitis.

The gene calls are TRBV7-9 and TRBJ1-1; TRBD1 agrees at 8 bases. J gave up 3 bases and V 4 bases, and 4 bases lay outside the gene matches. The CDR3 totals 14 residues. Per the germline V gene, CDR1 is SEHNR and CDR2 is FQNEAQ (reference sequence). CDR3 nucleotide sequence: TGTGCCAGCAGCTGGACAGGGCTGTACACTGAAGCTTTCTTT. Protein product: CASSWTGLYTEAFF.

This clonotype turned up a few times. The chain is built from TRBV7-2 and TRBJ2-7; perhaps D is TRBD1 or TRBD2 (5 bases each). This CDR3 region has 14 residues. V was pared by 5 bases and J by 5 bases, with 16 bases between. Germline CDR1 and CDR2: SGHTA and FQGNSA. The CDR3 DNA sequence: TGTGCCAGCAGCCGCCGGCCCCGGGACGACGAGCAGTACTTC. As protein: CASSRRPRDDEQYF.

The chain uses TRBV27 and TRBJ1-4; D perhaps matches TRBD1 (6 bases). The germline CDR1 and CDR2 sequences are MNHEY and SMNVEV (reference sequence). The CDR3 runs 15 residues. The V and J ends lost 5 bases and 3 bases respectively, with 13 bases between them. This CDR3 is CASSAYRAANEKLFF. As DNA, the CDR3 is TGTGCCAGCAGTGCCTACAGGGCGGCTAATGAAAAACTGTTTTTT.

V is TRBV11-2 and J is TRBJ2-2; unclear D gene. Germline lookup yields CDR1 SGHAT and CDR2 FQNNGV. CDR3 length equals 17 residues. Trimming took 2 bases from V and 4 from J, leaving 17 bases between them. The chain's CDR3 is CASSLLVRARGTGELFF. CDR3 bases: TGTGCCAGCAGCTTATTGGTACGGGCCAGAGGCACCGGGGAGCTGTTTTTT.